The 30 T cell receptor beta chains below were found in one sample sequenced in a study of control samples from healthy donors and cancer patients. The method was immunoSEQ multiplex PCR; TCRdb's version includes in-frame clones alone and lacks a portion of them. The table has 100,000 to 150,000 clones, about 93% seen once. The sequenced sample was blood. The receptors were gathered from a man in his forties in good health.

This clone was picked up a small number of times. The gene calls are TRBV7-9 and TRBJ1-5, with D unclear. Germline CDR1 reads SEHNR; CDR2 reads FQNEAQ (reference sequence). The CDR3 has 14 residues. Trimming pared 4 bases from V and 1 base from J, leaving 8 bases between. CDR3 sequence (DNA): TGTGCCAGCAGCTACGACGGAAGCAATCAGCCCCAGCATTTT. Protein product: CASSYDGSNQPQHF.

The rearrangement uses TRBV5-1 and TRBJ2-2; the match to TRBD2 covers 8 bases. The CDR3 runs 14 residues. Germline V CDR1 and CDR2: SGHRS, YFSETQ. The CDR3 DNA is TGCGTTACCTCGGGGGGGACCTTCACCGGGGAGCTGTTTTTT. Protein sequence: CVTSGGTFTGELFF.

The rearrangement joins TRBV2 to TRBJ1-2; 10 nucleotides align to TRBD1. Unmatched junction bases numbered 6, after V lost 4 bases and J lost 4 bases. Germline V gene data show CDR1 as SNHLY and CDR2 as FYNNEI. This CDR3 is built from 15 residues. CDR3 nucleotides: TGTGCCAGCAGTGTCGACAGGGGGCGATTCTATGGCTACACCTTC. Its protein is CASSVDRGRFYGYTF.

For the CDR3, the DNA is TGTGCCAGCAGTGCGGGGTTTCTTGGCTACACCTTC. The encoded protein is CASSAGFLGYTF. The genes are TRBV6-2 or TRBV6-3 and TRBJ1-2, with D hard to call. Deletions cut 5 bases from V and 7 bases from J, with 11 bases between. This CDR3 comprises 12 residues. The germline gives CDR1 MNHEY, CDR2 SVGEGT.

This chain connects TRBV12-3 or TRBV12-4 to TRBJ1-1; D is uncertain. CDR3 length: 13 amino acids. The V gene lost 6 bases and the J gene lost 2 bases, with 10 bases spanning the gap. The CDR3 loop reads CASREVVNTEAFF. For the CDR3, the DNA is TGTGCCAGCAGGGAGGTCGTAAACACTGAAGCTTTCTTT.

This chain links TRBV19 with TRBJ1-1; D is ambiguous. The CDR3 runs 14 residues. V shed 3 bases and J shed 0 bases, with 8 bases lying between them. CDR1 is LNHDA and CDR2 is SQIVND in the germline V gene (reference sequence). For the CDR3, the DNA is TGTGCCAGTAGTATGGAGACCATGAACACTGAAGCTTTCTTT. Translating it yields CASSMETMNTEAFF.

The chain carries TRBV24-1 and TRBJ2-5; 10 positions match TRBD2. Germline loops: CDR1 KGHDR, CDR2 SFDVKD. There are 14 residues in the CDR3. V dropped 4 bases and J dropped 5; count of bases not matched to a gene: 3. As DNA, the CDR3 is TGTGCCACCAGTGAAGCGGGGGGGCTTGAGACCCAGTACTTC. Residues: CATSEAGGLETQYF.

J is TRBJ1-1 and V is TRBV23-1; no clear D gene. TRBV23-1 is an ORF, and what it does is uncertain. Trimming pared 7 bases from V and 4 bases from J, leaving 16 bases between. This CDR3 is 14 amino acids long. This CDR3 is CASKRVTSGTEAFF. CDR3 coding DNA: TGCGCCAGCAAGCGGGTCACATCTGGCACTGAAGCTTTCTTT.

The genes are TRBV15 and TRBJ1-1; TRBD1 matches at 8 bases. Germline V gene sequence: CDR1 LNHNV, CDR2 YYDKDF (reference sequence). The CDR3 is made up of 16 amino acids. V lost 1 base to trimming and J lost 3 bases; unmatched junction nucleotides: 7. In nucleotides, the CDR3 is TGTGCCACCAGCAGAGCGGCAGGGGGCTATGACACTGAAGCTTTCTTT. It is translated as CATSRAAGGYDTEAFF.

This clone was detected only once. The CDR3 reads CASSGGSGTDTQYF. The DNA of the CDR3 is TGTGCCAGTAGCGGGGGGTCCGGCACAGATACGCAGTATTTT. The chain carries TRBV6-5 and TRBJ2-3, with TRBD2 matching over 10 bases. From germline, CDR1 is MNHEY and CDR2 SVGAGI. Losses at the gene ends were 9 bases for V and 1 base for J; bases not matched to a gene: 4. The CDR3 loop spans 14 amino acids.

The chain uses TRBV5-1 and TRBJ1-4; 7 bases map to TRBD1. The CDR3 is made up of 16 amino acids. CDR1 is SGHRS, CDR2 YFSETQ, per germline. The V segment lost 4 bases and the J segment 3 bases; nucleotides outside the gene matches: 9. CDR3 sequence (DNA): TGCGCCAGCAGCCTCGAACAGGGGCCCCCTAATGAAAAACTGTTTTTT. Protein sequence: CASSLEQGPPNEKLFF.

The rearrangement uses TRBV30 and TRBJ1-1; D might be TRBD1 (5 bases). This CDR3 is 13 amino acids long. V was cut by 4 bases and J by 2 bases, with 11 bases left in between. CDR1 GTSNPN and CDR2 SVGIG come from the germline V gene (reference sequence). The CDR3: CAWTRDVNTEAFF. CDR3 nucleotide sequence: TGTGCCTGGACCAGGGATGTCAACACTGAAGCTTTCTTT.

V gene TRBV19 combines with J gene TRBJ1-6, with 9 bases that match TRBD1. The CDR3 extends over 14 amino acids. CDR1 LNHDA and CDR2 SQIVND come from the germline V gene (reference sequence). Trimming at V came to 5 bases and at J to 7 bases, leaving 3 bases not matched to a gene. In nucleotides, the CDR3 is TGTGCCAGTAGTCTCGGGACAGGGAATTCACCCCTCCACTTT. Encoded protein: CASSLGTGNSPLHF.

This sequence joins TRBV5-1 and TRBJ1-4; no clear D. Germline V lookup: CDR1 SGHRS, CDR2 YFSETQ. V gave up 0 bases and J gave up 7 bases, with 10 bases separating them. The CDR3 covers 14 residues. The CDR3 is CASSLGGESEKLFF. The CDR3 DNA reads TGCGCCAGCAGCTTGGGCGGGGAAAGTGAAAAACTGTTTTTT.

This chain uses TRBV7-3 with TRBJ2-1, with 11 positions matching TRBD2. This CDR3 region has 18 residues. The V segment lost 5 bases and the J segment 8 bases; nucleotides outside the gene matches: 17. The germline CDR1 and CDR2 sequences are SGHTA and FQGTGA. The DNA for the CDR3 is TGTGCCAGCAGCGTAATCCCATCATCTAGCGGGGGGATCTATGAGCAGTTCTTC. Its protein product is CASSVIPSSSGGIYEQFF. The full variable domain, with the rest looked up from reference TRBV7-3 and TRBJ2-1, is GAGVSQTPSNKVTEKGKYVELRCDPISGHTALYWYRQSLGQGPEFLIYFQGTGAADDSGLPNDRFFAVRPEGSVSTLKIQRTERGDSAVYLCASSVIPSSSGGIYEQFFGPGTRLTVL.

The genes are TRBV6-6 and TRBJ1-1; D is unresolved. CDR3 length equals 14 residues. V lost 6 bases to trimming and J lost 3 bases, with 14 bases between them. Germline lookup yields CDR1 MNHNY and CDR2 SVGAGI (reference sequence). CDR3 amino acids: CASSQAIWDTEAFF. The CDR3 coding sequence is TGTGCCAGCAGCCAAGCCATTTGGGACACTGAAGCTTTCTTT.

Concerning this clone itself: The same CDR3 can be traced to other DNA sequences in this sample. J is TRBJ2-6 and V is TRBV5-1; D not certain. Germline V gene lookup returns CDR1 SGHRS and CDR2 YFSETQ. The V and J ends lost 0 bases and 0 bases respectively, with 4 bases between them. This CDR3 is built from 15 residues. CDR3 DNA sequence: TGCGCCAGCAGCTTGGAGGGCTCTGGGGCCAACGTCCTGACTTTC. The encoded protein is CASSLEGSGANVLTF.

CDR3 in DNA: TGTGCCAGCTCACCACGACCGACAGCTTCCGAAGAGCAGTACTTC. It specifies CASSPRPTASEEQYF. The chain combines TRBV18 with TRBJ2-7; perhaps TRBD1 as D (5 bases). Germline lookup yields CDR1 KGHSH and CDR2 LQKENI. V was shortened by 1 base and J by 7 bases, with 17 bases between the two germline ends. The CDR3 extends over 15 amino acids.

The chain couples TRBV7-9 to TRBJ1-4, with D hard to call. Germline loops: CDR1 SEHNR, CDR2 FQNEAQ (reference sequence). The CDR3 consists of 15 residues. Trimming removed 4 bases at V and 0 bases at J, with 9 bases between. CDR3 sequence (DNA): TGTGCCAGCAGCTCAACGCTTGCAACTAATGAAAAACTGTTTTTT. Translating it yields CASSSTLATNEKLFF.

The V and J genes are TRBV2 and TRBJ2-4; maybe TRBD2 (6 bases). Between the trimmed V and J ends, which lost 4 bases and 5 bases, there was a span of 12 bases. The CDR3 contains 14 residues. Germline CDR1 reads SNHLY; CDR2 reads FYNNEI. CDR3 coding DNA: TGTGCCAGCAGTGCTGGGTGGGGGGAAAACATTCAGTACTTC. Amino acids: CASSAGWGENIQYF.

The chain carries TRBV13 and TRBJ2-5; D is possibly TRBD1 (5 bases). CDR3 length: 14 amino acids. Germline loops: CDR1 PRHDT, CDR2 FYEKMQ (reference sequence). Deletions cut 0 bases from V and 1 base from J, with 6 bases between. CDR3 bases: TGTGCCAGCAGCTTAGGACAGGCCCAAGAGACCCAGTACTTC. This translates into CASSLGQAQETQYF.

In nucleotides, the CDR3 is TGTGCCAGCAGCCAAGGGTTCTATGGCTACACCTTC. Translation: CASSQGFYGYTF. The V call is TRBV14, the J call TRBJ1-2; no definite D call. Trimming stripped 1 base from V and 4 bases from J, with 4 bases between. Germline values: CDR1 SGHDN, CDR2 FVKESK. CDR3 length: 12 amino acids.

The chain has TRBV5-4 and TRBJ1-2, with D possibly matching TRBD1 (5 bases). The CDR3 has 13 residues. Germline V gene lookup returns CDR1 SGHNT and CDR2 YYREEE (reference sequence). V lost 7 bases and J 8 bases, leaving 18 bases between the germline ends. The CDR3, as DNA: TGTGCCAGCCCGTCTGGGGGTAGTAAGGGCTACACCTTC. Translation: CASPSGGSKGYTF.

CDR3 DNA sequence: TGTGCCAGCAGCTTAGGGACAGGGCTCGGGGCGGACACCATATATTTT. This translates into CASSLGTGLGADTIYF. The chain employs TRBV7-8 and TRBJ1-3; 8 bases are a match to TRBD1. Germline V CDR1 and CDR2: SGHVS, FQNEAQ. The CDR3 runs to 16 residues. V lost 1 base, J lost 8 bases, and 10 bases stayed unmatched.

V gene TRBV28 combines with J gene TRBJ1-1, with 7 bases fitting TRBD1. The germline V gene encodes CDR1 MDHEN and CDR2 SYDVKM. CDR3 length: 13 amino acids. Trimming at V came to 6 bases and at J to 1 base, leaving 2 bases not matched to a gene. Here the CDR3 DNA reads TGTGCCAGCAGGGACAGGAGGAACACTGAAGCTTTCTTT. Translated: CASRDRRNTEAFF.

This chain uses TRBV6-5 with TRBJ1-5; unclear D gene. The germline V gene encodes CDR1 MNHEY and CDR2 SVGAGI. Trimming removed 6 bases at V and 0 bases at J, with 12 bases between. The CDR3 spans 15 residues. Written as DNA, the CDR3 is TGTGCCAGCAGCTGGGCCGAGTATAGCAATCAGCCCCAGCATTTT. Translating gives CASSWAEYSNQPQHF.

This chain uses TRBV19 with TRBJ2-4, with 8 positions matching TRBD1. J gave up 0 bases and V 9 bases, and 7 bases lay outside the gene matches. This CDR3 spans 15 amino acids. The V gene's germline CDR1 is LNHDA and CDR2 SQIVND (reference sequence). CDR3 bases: TGTGCCAGACCCGGACAGGGCCTAGCCAAAAACATTCAGTACTTC. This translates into CARPGQGLAKNIQYF. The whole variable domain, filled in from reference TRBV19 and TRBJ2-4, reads DGGITQSPKYLFRKEGQNVTLSCEQNLNHDAMYWYRQDPGQGLRLIYYSQIVNDFQKGDIAEGYSVSREKKESFPLTVTSAQKNPTAFYLCARPGQGLAKNIQYFGAGTRLSVL.

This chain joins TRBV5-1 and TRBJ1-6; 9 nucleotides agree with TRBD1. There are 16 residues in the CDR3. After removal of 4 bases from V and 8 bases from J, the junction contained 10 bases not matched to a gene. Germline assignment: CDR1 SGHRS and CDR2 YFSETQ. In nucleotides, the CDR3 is TGCGCCAGCAGCCGATACCCGACAGGGGGGGATTCACCCCTCCACTTT. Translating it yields CASSRYPTGGDSPLHF.

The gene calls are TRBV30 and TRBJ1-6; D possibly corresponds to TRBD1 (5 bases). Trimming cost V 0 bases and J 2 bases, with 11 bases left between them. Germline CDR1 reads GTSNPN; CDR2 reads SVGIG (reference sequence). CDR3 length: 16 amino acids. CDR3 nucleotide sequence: TGTGCCTGGAGTGTACTTGGGGGTACCTATAATTCACCCCTCCACTTT. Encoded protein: CAWSVLGGTYNSPLHF.

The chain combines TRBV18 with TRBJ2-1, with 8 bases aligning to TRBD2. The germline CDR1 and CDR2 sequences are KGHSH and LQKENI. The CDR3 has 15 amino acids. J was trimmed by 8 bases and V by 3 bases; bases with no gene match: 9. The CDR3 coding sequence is TGTGCCAGCTCACCGCTCGGGGGGGCCGGGGATGAGCAGTTCTTC. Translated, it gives CASSPLGGAGDEQFF. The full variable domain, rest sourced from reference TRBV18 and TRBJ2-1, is NAGVMQNPRHLVRRRGQEARLRCSPMKGHSHVYWYRQLPEEGLKFMVYLQKENIIDESGMPKERFSAEFPKEGPSILRIQQVVRGDSAAYFCASSPLGGAGDEQFFGPGTRLTVL.